This record concerns one T cell receptor beta chain sequence. Unique molecular identifiers were attached to individual cDNA molecules. TCRdb independently ran MiXCR on the 5' RACE reads; one entry per CDR3 protein. The top ten clones hold 4.3% of a sample with about 22,000 distinct CDR3 sequences, 5% of them seen once. The entry originates in a study of early T cells in non-severe SARS-CoV-2 infection. As for the study in general: Sequencing of unsorted whole blood was done on bulk RNA, leaving chains unpaired.

CDR3 length: 14 amino acids. The V end lost 3 bases, the J end lost 0 bases, and 9 bases lay between the germline ends. Per the germline V gene, CDR1 is MDHEN and CDR2 is SYDVKM. The sample consisted of whole blood. V gene TRBV28 combines with J gene TRBJ2-7, with D perhaps TRBD1 (6 bases). This sequence originates from an adult who was a healthcare worker with PCR-confirmed SARS-CoV-2 infection or an uninfected control (not recorded which). The CDR3 nucleotides read TGTGCCAGCAGTTTCCGGACAGTCTCCTACGAGCAGTACTTC. This encodes CASSFRTVSYEQYF.